A selection of T cell receptor beta chains follows, all from one sample in a study of blood T cell repertoires in COVID-19. Repertoires were generated with immunoSEQ multiplex PCR, while TCRdb's copy carries only in-frame clones and drops some. Of hundreds of thousands of clones listed, around nine tenths are singletons. The sequenced sample consisted of PBMCs or T cells enriched from blood (not recorded which). These receptor sequences come from a woman aged 45-65 years who had recovered from COVID-19. Each CDR3 is given with its conserved first and last residue. A D gene is named only where the DNA matches it firmly. The size field is filled for only some rows; it gives once, few, many or a size class.

v_call	cdr3_length	d_call	clone_size	j_call	cdr3_nt	cdr3_aa
TRBV7-3	14	.	.	TRBJ2-1	TGTGCCAGCAGCTGGGACATTACCCGAAATGAGCAGTTCTTC	CASSWDITRNEQFF
TRBV5-1	16	TRBD1	.	TRBJ2-7	TGCGCCAGCAGCGTCCGCGACAGGGTACGGTCGGGGGAGCAGTACTTC	CASSVRDRVRSGEQYF
TRBV29-1	16	.	few	TRBJ1-3	TGCAGCGTTGAAGATCCTGGGGGCGTCGCGGGAAACACCATATATTTT	CSVEDPGGVAGNTIYF
TRBV5-6	15	TRBD1	.	TRBJ2-3	TGTGCCAGCAGCTCGGCAACAGGGGCGGCAGATACGCAGTATTTT	CASSSATGAADTQYF
TRBV19	17	.	.	TRBJ1-2	TGTGCCAGTAGTATGCGTTCAGGGTATGAGGTGAGAGGAGGCTACACCTTC	CASSMRSGYEVRGGYTF
TRBV14	16	TRBD1	.	TRBJ1-1	TGTGCCAGCAGCCAAGATCTTAGGGGGCTGAACACTGAAGCTTTCTTT	CASSQDLRGLNTEAFF
TRBV7-8	15	.	once	TRBJ1-2	TGTGCCAGCAGCTTAGCGCCGCGGCAGGGAGGCGGCTACACCTTC	CASSLAPRQGGGYTF
TRBV7-2	17	.	.	TRBJ2-3	TGTGCCAGCAGCTTAAGGGGGACACCAAGGGGTACAGATACGCAGTATTTT	CASSLRGTPRGTDTQYF
TRBV7-2	16	.	.	TRBJ2-3	TGTGCCAGCAGCTTGCGGCCTCTAGCGATCACAGATACGCAGTATTTT	CASSLRPLAITDTQYF
TRBV12-3/TRBV12-4	13	.	.	TRBJ1-2	TGTGCCAGCAGGGAGGGTACAGGTTTTAGCTACACCTTC	CASREGTGFSYTF
TRBV15	14	TRBD2	.	TRBJ2-5	TGTGCCACCAGCCGTGGACTAGCGGAAGAGACCCAGTACTTC	CATSRGLAEETQYF
TRBV6-1	15	TRBD2	.	TRBJ2-1	TGTGCCAGCAGTGAAGCGCGGGAGGGATACAATGAGCAGTTCTTC	CASSEAREGYNEQFF
TRBV18	14	.	once	TRBJ1-5	TGTGCCAGCTCAGCCGACAGTTTCAATCAGCCCCAGCATTTT	CASSADSFNQPQHF
TRBV6-2/TRBV6-3	13	.	.	TRBJ1-2	TGTGCCAGCAGTTCAAGCAATAACTATGGCTACACCTTC	CASSSSNNYGYTF
TRBV7-3	14	.	.	TRBJ1-1	TGTGCCAGCAGCTTAACAGCACATGAGGCTGAAGCTTTCTTT	CASSLTAHEAEAFF
TRBV29-1	15	.	.	TRBJ1-5	TGCAGCGTCGCCATCTCATCAGGGGCCAATCAGCCCCAGCATTTT	CSVAISSGANQPQHF
TRBV27	14	TRBD1	.	TRBJ2-4	TGTGCCAGCAGTTACGGACAGGGGCGGAACATTCAGTACTTC	CASSYGQGRNIQYF
TRBV7-2	15	.	.	TRBJ1-3	TGTGCCAGCAGCTTAGGAGGGGGATCTGGAAACACCATATATTTT	CASSLGGGSGNTIYF
TRBV13	14	.	.	TRBJ2-2	TGTGCCAGCAGCCAGAACAGGGACACCGGGGAGCTGTTTTTT	CASSQNRDTGELFF
TRBV30	16	TRBD2	.	TRBJ2-1	TGTGCCTGGAGTGTATCTCCCCTAGCGGGTGGGTCTGAGCAGTTCTTC	CAWSVSPLAGGSEQFF
TRBV7-2	15	.	.	TRBJ2-1	TGTGCCAGCAGCTTTGATCGGGGCTCCTACAATGAGCAGTTCTTC	CASSFDRGSYNEQFF
TRBV5-1	16	TRBD1	.	TRBJ1-4	TGCGCCAGTAGCTCGTCCACAGGGGCACCTAATGAAAAACTGTTTTTT	CASSSSTGAPNEKLFF
TRBV19	16	TRBD2	.	TRBJ2-2	TGTGCCAGTAGTATGGCTAGCGGGGGGAACACCGGGGAGCTGTTTTTT	CASSMASGGNTGELFF